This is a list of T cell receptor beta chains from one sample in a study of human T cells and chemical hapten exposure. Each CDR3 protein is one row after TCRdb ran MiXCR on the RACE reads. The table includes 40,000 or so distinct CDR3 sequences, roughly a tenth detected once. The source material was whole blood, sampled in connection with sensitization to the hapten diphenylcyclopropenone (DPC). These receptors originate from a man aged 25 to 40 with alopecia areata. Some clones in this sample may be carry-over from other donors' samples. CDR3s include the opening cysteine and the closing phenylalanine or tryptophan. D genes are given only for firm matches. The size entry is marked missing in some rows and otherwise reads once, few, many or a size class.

CASSVEPIPYEQYF,TGTGCCAGCAGCGTAGAACCCATACCCTACGAGCAGTACTTC,TRBJ2-7,14,few,NA,TRBV9
CSVTSGGYEQYF,TGCAGCGTGACTAGCGGGGGCTACGAGCAGTACTTC,TRBJ2-7,12,NA,TRBD2,TRBV29-1
CASSPLFSVNEQFF,TGTGCCAGCTCACCACTGTTCTCCGTCAATGAGCAGTTCTTC,TRBJ2-1,14,NA,NA,TRBV18
CVSTAVTEAFF,TGTGTCAGCACAGCAGTCACTGAAGCTTTCTTT,TRBJ1-1,11,NA,NA,TRBV7-2
CASARAGEYPNYGYTF,TGTGCTAGTGCACGGGCAGGGGAATATCCTAACTATGGCTACACCTTC,TRBJ1-2,16,few,NA,TRBV12-5
CASSHDGTEPQETQYF,TGTGCCAGCAGCCACGACGGGACGGAGCCGCAAGAGACCCAGTACTTC,TRBJ2-5,16,few,NA,TRBV4-2
CSVAEVNYNEQFF,TGCAGCGTTGCGGAAGTCAACTACAATGAGCAGTTCTTC,TRBJ2-1,13,NA,NA,TRBV29-1
CASSPPSLGTEAFF,TGTGCCAGCTCACCACCGTCCTTGGGGACTGAAGCTTTCTTT,TRBJ1-1,14,many,NA,TRBV18
CASSLKLLDLSYNEQFF,TGTGCCAGCAGCTTAAAACTATTAGATCTTTCCTACAATGAGCAGTTCTTC,TRBJ2-1,17,NA,NA,TRBV7-2
CASSLWDRAFQAFF,TGTGCCAGCAGCTTATGGGACAGGGCGTTTCAAGCTTTCTTT,TRBJ1-1,14,NA,TRBD1,TRBV7-2
CASSQERGAPPQETQYF,TGTGCCAGCAGCCAAGAACGGGGGGCCCCTCCCCAAGAGACCCAGTACTTC,TRBJ2-5,17,few,NA,TRBV3-1